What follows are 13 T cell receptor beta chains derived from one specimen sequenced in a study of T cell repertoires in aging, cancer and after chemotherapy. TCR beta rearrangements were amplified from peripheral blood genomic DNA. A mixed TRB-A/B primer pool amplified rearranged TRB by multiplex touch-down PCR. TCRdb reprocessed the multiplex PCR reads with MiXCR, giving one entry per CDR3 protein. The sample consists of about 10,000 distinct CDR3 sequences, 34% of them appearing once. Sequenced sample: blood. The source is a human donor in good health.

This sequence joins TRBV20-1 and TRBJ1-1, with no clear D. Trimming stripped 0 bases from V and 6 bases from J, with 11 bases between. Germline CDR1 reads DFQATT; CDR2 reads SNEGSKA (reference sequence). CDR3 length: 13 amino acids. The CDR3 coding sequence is TGCAGTGCTAGAGACCTATTTAGTGCTGAAGCTTTCTTT. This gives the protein CSARDLFSAEAFF.

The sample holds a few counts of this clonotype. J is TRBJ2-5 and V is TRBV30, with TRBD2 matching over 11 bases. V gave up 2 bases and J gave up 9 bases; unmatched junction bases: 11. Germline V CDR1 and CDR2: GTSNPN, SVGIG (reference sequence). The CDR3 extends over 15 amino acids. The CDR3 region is CAWSPPGLAVWAQYF. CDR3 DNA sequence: TGTGCCTGGAGTCCTCCGGGACTAGCGGTGTGGGCCCAGTACTTC.

This CDR3 is CASSELAGEAYEQYF. CDR3 sequence (DNA): TGTGCCAGCAGTGAACTAGCGGGAGAGGCCTACGAGCAGTACTTC. This sequence joins TRBV6-1 and TRBJ2-7, with 10 positions matching TRBD2. This CDR3 region has 15 residues. Germline V CDR1 and CDR2: MNHNS, SASEGT. Losses at the gene ends were 2 bases for V and 2 bases for J; bases not matched to a gene: 3.

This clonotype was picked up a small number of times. The CDR3 nucleotides read TGTGCCAGCAGTTACGGCGGGGGGGAAACAAAGTACTTC. Translation: CASSYGGGETKYF. The J gene is TRBJ2-5, the V gene TRBV6-5; TRBD2 matches at 9 bases. CDR1 and CDR2 from the germline V gene are MNHEY and SVGAGI. Trimming took 2 bases from V and 12 from J; bases not matched to a gene: 7. The CDR3 consists of 13 residues.

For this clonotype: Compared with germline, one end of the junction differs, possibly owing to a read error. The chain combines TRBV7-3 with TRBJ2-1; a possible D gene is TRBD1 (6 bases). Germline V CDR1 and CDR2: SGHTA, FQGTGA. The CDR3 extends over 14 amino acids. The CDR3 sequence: CASSLQGHGNEQFF. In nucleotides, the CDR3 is TGCGCCAGCAGCTTGCAGGGACACGGCAATGAGCAGTTCTTC.

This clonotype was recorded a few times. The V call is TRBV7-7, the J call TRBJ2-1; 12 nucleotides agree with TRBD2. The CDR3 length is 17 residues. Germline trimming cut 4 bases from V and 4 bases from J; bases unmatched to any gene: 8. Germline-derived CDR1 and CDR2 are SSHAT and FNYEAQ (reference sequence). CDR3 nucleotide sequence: TGTGCCAGCAGCTGGGAAGGACTAGCGGGGCCGTACAATGAGCAGTTCTTC. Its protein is CASSWEGLAGPYNEQFF.

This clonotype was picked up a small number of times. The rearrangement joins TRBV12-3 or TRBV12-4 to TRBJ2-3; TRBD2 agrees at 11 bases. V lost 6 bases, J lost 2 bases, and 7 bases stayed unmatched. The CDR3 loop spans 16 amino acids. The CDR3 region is CASSPGTSGYTDTQYF. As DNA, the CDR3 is TGTGCCAGCAGCCCCGGGACTAGCGGTTACACAGATACGCAGTATTTT.

The CDR3 nucleotides read TGTGCCAGCAGTCTCCTAGTAGGGGGGATGGCTACGCAGTATTTT. Its translation: CASSLLVGGMATQYF. The chain recombines TRBV28 with TRBJ2-3; perhaps D is TRBD1 or TRBD2 (6 bases each). The CDR3 runs 15 residues. Germline V CDR1 and CDR2: MDHEN, SYDVKM. Trimming removed 5 bases from V and 8 bases from J, with 20 bases in between.

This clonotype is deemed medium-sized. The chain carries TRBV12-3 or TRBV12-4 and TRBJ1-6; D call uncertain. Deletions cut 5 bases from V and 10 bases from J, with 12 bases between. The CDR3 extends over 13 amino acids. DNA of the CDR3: TGTGCCAGCAGTATGGGAATTTGGTCACCCCTCCACTTT. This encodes CASSMGIWSPLHF.

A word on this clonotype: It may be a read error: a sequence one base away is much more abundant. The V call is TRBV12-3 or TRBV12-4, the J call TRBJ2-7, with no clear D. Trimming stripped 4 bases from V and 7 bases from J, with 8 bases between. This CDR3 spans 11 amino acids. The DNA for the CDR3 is TGTGCCAGCAGTTACGCGTCTGAGCAGTACTTC. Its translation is CASSYASEQYF.

CDR3 sequence reads: CASSVQGPENTGELFF. The CDR3 DNA sequence: TGTGCCAGCAGCGTACAGGGCCCAGAGAACACCGGGGAGCTGTTTTTT. The chain combines TRBV7-4 with TRBJ2-2; D perhaps matches TRBD1 (6 bases). Per the germline V gene, CDR1 is SGHVT and CDR2 is SQSDAQ. The V and J ends lost 5 bases and 1 base respectively, with 14 bases between them. The CDR3 sequence is 16 residues long.

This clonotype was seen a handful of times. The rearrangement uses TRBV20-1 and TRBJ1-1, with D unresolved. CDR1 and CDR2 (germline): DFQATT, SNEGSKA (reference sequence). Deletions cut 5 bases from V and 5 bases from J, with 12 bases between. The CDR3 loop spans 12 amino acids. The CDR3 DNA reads TGCAGTGCTCCAACCCAGTGGACTGAAGCTTTCTTT. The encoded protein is CSAPTQWTEAFF.

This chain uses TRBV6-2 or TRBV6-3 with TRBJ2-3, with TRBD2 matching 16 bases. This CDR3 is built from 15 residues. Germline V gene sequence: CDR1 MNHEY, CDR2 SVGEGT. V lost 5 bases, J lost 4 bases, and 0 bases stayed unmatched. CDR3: CASSGTSGGADTQYF. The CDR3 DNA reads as TGTGCCAGCAGTGGGACTAGCGGGGGGGCAGATACGCAGTATTTT.